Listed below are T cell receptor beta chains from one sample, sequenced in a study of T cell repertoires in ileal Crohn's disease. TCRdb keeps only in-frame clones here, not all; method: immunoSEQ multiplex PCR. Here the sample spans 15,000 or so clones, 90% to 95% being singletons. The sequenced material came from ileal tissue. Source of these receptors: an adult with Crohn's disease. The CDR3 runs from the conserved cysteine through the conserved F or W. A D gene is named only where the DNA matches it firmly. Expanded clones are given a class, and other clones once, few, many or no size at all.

CASRSTGREAFF | TGTGCCAGCAGATCGACAGGCCGAGAAGCTTTCTTT | NA | NA | TRBJ1-1 | TRBV6-5
CASSRDRAGNTIYF | TGTGCCAGCAGCCGAGACAGGGCTGGAAACACCATATATTTT | TRBD1 | NA | TRBJ1-3 | TRBV7-9
CASRGQGTEAFF | TGTGCCAGCAGGGGACAGGGTACTGAAGCTTTCTTT | TRBD1 | NA | TRBJ1-1 | TRBV6-1
CASSPPEGPYGYTF | TGTGCCAGCTCACCGCCTGAGGGCCCCTATGGCTACACCTTC | NA | NA | TRBJ1-2 | TRBV18
CASSLDTRGETQYF | TGTGCCAGCAGCTTGGATACGCGGGGGGAGACCCAGTACTTC | TRBD2 | NA | TRBJ2-5 | TRBV5-4
CASSQDQGLAGRGTGELFF | TGCGCCAGCAGCCAAGATCAAGGACTAGCGGGGAGAGGCACCGGGGAGCTGTTTTTT | TRBD2 | NA | TRBJ2-2 | TRBV4-1
CATSLGIGQGSTDTQYF | TGTGCCACCAGCCTAGGAATAGGACAGGGGAGCACAGATACGCAGTATTTT | TRBD1 | NA | TRBJ2-3 | TRBV15
CASSTRTGGAQETQYF | TGTGCCAGCAGCACTCGGACAGGGGGAGCGCAAGAGACCCAGTACTTC | TRBD1 | NA | TRBJ2-5 | TRBV5-5
CASSEKGQDLTYNSPLHF | TGTGCCAGCAGTGAGAAAGGACAGGATTTAACCTATAATTCACCCCTCCACTTT | TRBD1 | NA | TRBJ1-6 | TRBV6-4
CASSFDRGAEAFF | TGTGCCAGCAGCTTCGACAGGGGTGCTGAAGCTTTCTTT | TRBD1 | NA | TRBJ1-1 | TRBV7-6
CASSEGLLLANYGYTF | TGTGCCAGCAGTGAAGGACTCCTCCTGGCTAACTATGGCTACACCTTC | NA | NA | TRBJ1-2 | TRBV6-1
CASSFTGTGVGGYTF | TGTGCCAGTAGTTTCACCGGGACAGGGGTCGGCGGCTACACCTTC | TRBD1 | NA | TRBJ1-2 | TRBV19
CASSVQLAGNTGELFF | TGTGCCAGCAGTGTTCAACTAGCGGGGAACACCGGGGAGCTGTTTTTT | TRBD2 | NA | TRBJ2-2 | TRBV27
CASSSPAGSKYEQYF | TGTGCCAGCAGTTCGCCTGCGGGGTCAAAGTACGAGCAGTACTTC | NA | NA | TRBJ2-7 | TRBV27
CASSPGTGVGNTIYF | TGTGCCAGCAGCCCCGGGACAGGGGTGGGAAACACCATATATTTT | TRBD1 | NA | TRBJ1-3 | TRBV2
CASSFGGRANYGYTF | TGTGCCAGCAGCTTCGGGGGGCGAGCTAACTATGGCTACACCTTC | NA | once | TRBJ1-2 | TRBV11-2
CSVEGLGTSGDYEQYF | TGCAGCGTTGAGGGCCTCGGGACTAGCGGGGACTACGAGCAGTACTTC | TRBD2 | NA | TRBJ2-7 | TRBV29-1
CAWKDRVGTDTQYF | TGTGCCTGGAAGGACAGGGTCGGGACAGATACGCAGTATTTT | TRBD1 | NA | TRBJ2-3 | TRBV30
CASSSPRQGAASGNTIYF | TGTGCCAGCAGCTCCCCAAGACAGGGCGCAGCCTCTGGAAACACCATATATTTT | TRBD1 | NA | TRBJ1-3 | TRBV7-9
CASSQEVQGANYGYTF | TGCGCCAGCAGCCAAGAGGTCCAGGGGGCAAACTATGGCTACACCTTC | TRBD1 | NA | TRBJ1-2 | TRBV4-1
CASSQGYAGGRDTQYF | TGCGCCAGCAGCCAAGGTTATGCGGGGGGTAGGGATACGCAGTATTTT | TRBD2 | NA | TRBJ2-3 | TRBV4-1
CASSWGQGYEQYF | TGTGCCAGCAGTTGGGGACAGGGCTACGAGCAGTACTTC | TRBD1 | NA | TRBJ2-7 | TRBV11-2
CASSQESTGGPLHF | TGTGCCAGCAGCCAAGAGAGTACGGGGGGACCCCTCCACTTT | NA | NA | TRBJ1-6 | TRBV4-2
CASSGRGGGRELFF | TGTGCCAGCAGTGGGCGGGGGGGCGGTCGGGAGCTGTTTTTT | TRBD2 | NA | TRBJ2-2 | TRBV6-1
CASSLHGTSGYNEQFF | TGCGCCAGCAGCCTACATGGGACTAGCGGCTACAATGAGCAGTTCTTC | TRBD2 | NA | TRBJ2-1 | TRBV5-1
CASSPDSGNTIYF | TGCGCCAGCAGCCCCGACAGTGGAAACACCATATATTTT | NA | NA | TRBJ1-3 | TRBV5-1
CASSLGQANTEAFF | TGTGCCAGCAGCTTGGGGCAGGCGAACACTGAAGCTTTCTTT | NA | once | TRBJ1-1 | TRBV5-6
CASSRSARLSLNEQFF | TGTGCCAGCAGCCGCAGTGCCAGGCTGTCTCTCAATGAGCAGTTCTTC | NA | once | TRBJ2-1 | TRBV7-8
CASGRRFEGDYEQYF | TGCGCCAGCGGGAGGAGATTTGAAGGAGACTACGAGCAGTACTTC | NA | NA | TRBJ2-7 | TRBV23-1
CASSYGGVLGYGYTF | TGTGCCAGCAGTTACGGCGGAGTATTGGGCTATGGCTACACCTTC | NA | NA | TRBJ1-2 | TRBV6-5
CASSRQGGTGELFF | TGCGCCAGCAGCCGACAGGGTGGCACCGGGGAGCTGTTTTTT | TRBD1 | NA | TRBJ2-2 | TRBV4-3
CASSLGPSSYNEQFF | TGTGCCAGCAGCTTAGGTCCGAGCTCCTACAATGAGCAGTTCTTC | NA | NA | TRBJ2-1 | TRBV7-3
CASSASSKRNQPQHF | TGTGCCAGCAGCGCATCCTCCAAGAGAAATCAGCCCCAGCATTTT | NA | NA | TRBJ1-5 | TRBV9
CASSRDQGALPEAFF | TGTGCCAGCTCACGTGATCAGGGGGCGCTTCCTGAAGCTTTCTTT | TRBD1 | NA | TRBJ1-1 | TRBV18
CSVELGDKSGYTF | TGCAGCGTTGAACTCGGGGACAAGTCGGGCTACACCTTC | NA | once | TRBJ1-2 | TRBV29-1
CASSLNAVNTGELFF | TGCGCCAGCAGCTTAAACGCGGTCAACACCGGGGAGCTGTTTTTT | NA | NA | TRBJ2-2 | TRBV5-1
CASSPPRGTEAFF | TGTGCCAGCAGCCCCCCCCGAGGCACTGAAGCTTTCTTT | NA | NA | TRBJ1-1 | TRBV9
CASSRGQNTGELFF | TGTGCCAGTAGTAGGGGACAAAACACCGGGGAGCTGTTTTTT | NA | NA | TRBJ2-2 | TRBV19
CASSLEGTSGGARADTQYF | TGCGCCAGCAGCTTGGAGGGGACTAGCGGGGGGGCCCGGGCAGATACGCAGTATTTT | TRBD2 | NA | TRBJ2-3 | TRBV5-1
CASSIGGQFSYEQYF | TGTGCCAGTAGTATTGGGGGACAGTTCTCCTACGAGCAGTACTTC | TRBD1 | NA | TRBJ2-7 | TRBV19
CASSYRVQGPEAFF | TGTGCCAGCAGTTACCGGGTACAGGGTCCTGAAGCTTTCTTT | NA | NA | TRBJ1-1 | TRBV6-5
CASTPKAGWNRWHF | TGTGCCAGTACCCCGAAGGCAGGGTGGAACCGTTGGCATTTT | NA | NA | TRBJ1-5 | TRBV19
CASSFSRDIPALYQETQYF | TGCGCCAGCAGCTTTAGCAGGGACATTCCCGCCCTGTACCAAGAGACCCAGTACTTC | NA | NA | TRBJ2-5 | TRBV5-1
CASRSLGGGHRYGYTF | TGTGCCAGCAGATCCTTGGGCGGGGGGCATCGCTATGGCTACACCTTC | NA | once | TRBJ1-2 | TRBV11-2